This TCR beta chain is drawn from a study of blood T cell repertoires in COVID-19. Study-level background: In each case, the material was cDNA or gDNA derived from T cells, B-cell-depleted T cells, or PBMCs.

The length of the CDR3 is 13 residues. V lost 3 bases to trimming and J lost 4 bases, with 7 bases between them. Germline lookup yields CDR1 LGHNA and CDR2 YNFKEQ. Study processing details: Estimation of nucleated cell counts was performed using reference gene primer amplification. The data were produced by immunoSEQ multiplex PCR, yet TCRdb's version contains in-frame clones alone and is incomplete. Clonal size and the V and J genes are those of that table, whereas D and trimming came from the DNA. The table has 15,000 to 25,000 clones, about 85% seen once. Sequences were obtained from peripheral blood. The chain has TRBV4-2 and TRBJ2-1, with a weak D call TRBD1 (6 bases). This TCR derives from a human donor with active COVID-19. The donor label of this sample is uncertain. CDR3 protein: CASSQGQYNEQFF. In DNA, the CDR3 is TGTGCCAGCAGCCAGGGACAATACAATGAGCAGTTCTTC.